These 3 T cell receptor beta chains were sequenced from one sample in a study of blood T cells in healthy people across ages. A second PCR, run for roughly 7 to 11 cycles, used a sample-barcoded 5' primer plus a J-beta primer mix. Via MiXCR, TCRdb re-called the 5' RACE reads, giving one row per CDR3 protein. The sample consists of 600,000 or so distinct CDR3 sequences, about 30% of them appearing once. Sequencing was done on a sample of blood. The receptors here all came from a woman older than 75 in good health.

The chain employs TRBV4-2 and TRBJ2-4; unclear D gene. The last part of the DNA fits TRBJ2-7 better; the J call may be wrong. The CDR3 spans 13 residues. The germline gives CDR1 LGHNA, CDR2 YNFKEQ. This CDR3 reads CASSQLVFHEQYF. The CDR3 nucleotides are TGTGCCAGCAGCCAACTAGTATTCCACGAGCAGTACTTC.

The V gene is TRBV20-1, the J gene TRBJ2-5, with 9 bases identical to TRBD1. From germline, CDR1 is DFQATT and CDR2 SNEGSKA (reference sequence). With 4 bases clipped from V and 11 bases from J, the junction kept 23 bases outside the gene matches. CDR3 length: 17 residues. This chain's CDR3 is CSATPSMGTGFKDEQYF. CDR3 coding DNA: TGCAGTGCTACCCCATCGATGGGGACAGGGTTTAAGGATGAGCAGTACTTC.

This chain joins TRBV5-1 and TRBJ2-7; a weak D match, TRBD1 (5 bases). Trimming cost V 6 bases and J 0 bases, with 13 bases left between them. There are 14 residues in the CDR3. Germline V CDR1 and CDR2: SGHRS, YFSETQ. This CDR3 is CASKGQASSYEQYF. The CDR3 DNA follows: TGCGCCAGCAAGGGGCAGGCCAGCTCCTACGAGCAGTACTTC.